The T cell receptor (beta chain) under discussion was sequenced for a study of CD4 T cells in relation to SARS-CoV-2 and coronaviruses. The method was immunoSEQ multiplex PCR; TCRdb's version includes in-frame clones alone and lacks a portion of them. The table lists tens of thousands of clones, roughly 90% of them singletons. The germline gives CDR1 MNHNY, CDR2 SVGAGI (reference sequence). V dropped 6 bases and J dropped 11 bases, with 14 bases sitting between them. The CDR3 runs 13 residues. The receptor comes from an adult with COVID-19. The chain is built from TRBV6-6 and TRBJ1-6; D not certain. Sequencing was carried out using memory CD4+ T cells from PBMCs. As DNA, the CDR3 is TGTGCCAGCAGCGTCGGAGGGTGGGCACCCCTCCACTTT. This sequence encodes CASSVGGWAPLHF.